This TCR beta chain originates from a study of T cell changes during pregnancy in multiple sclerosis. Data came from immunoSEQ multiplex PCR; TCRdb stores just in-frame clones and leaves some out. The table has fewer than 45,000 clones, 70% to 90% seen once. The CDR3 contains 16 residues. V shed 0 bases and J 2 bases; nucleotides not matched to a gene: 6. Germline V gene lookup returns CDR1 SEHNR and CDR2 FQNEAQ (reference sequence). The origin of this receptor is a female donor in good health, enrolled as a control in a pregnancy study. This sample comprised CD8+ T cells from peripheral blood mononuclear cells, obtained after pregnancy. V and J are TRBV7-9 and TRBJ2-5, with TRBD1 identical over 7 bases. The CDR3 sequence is CASSLALKGAQETQYF. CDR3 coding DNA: TGTGCCAGCAGCTTAGCCCTTAAGGGGGCTCAAGAGACCCAGTACTTC.